This is a list of T cell receptor beta chains from one sample in a study of blood T cell repertoires in COVID-19. The protocol was immunoSEQ multiplex PCR, while the TCRdb copy is restricted to in-frame clones and leaves out a portion. Of a few hundred thousand clones listed, around 88% are singletons. Material: PBMCs or T cells enriched from blood (not recorded which). Receptors were obtained from a middle-aged woman who had recovered from COVID-19. CDR3s include the opening cysteine and the closing phenylalanine or tryptophan. The D gene is left open where the match is weak. The size field is filled for only some rows; it gives once, few, many or a size class.

DNA	CDR3	V	D	size	J
TGTGCCACCCACAGGGGCAGTGGAAACACCATATATTTT	CATHRGSGNTIYF	TRBV28	TRBD1	many	TRBJ1-3
TGTGCCAGCAACACTGGGGACAGGGGTAGTTCACCCCTCCACTTT	CASNTGDRGSSPLHF	TRBV6-5	TRBD1	NA	TRBJ1-6
TGTGCCAGCTCATCAGGGACTAGCGGGAGCTACAATGAGCAGTTCTTC	CASSSGTSGSYNEQFF	TRBV18	TRBD2	NA	TRBJ2-1
TGTGCCAGCAGCTTAGAGCTAGCGAGGGAGCAGTACTTC	CASSLELAREQYF	TRBV11-2	NA	NA	TRBJ2-7
TGTGCCAGCAGTGAACACTCTGGAAACACCATATATTTT	CASSEHSGNTIYF	TRBV2	NA	few	TRBJ1-3
TGCAGCGTAGAGAACACAGATACGCAGTATTTT	CSVENTDTQYF	TRBV29-1	NA	NA	TRBJ2-3
TGTGCCAGCAGGACACACACCCTCGTGGAAAAACTGTTTTTT	CASRTHTLVEKLFF	TRBV28	NA	NA	TRBJ1-4
TGTGCCAGCAGCTTAAACAGGGGGCGACGGACTGAAGCTTTCTTT	CASSLNRGRRTEAFF	TRBV11-2	TRBD1	NA	TRBJ1-1
TGTGCCAGCAGTTACTCGACTAGCTCTGGAAACACCATATATTTT	CASSYSTSSGNTIYF	TRBV6-6	NA	NA	TRBJ1-3
TGCAGCGTTGAAGCCCCCGGGACTTCAAACTATGGCTACACCTTC	CSVEAPGTSNYGYTF	TRBV29-1	NA	NA	TRBJ1-2
TGTGCCAGCAGCCGGGGACAGGGTAGGGCTTTCTTT	CASSRGQGRAFF	TRBV3-1/TRBV3-2	TRBD1	NA	TRBJ1-1
TGTGCCAGTCCACGGACAGGGGGAGGGGAAAAACTGTTTTTT	CASPRTGGGEKLFF	TRBV27	TRBD1	NA	TRBJ1-4
TGCGCCAGCAGCCAAGATGGGACAGGGGGTCAGCCCCAGCATTTT	CASSQDGTGGQPQHF	TRBV4-3	TRBD1	NA	TRBJ1-5
TGCGCCAGCAGCAAAGGACAGGGGCGGACTGAAGCTTTCTTT	CASSKGQGRTEAFF	TRBV5-1	TRBD1	NA	TRBJ1-1
TGTGCCTGGAGTGTAGTTGCTAGCGGGATCGGGAATGAGCAGTTCTTC	CAWSVVASGIGNEQFF	TRBV30	TRBD2	few	TRBJ2-1
TGCAGTGCTAGTCGCGGGACAGGCTACAATGAGCAGTTCTTC	CSASRGTGYNEQFF	TRBV20-1	TRBD1	NA	TRBJ2-1
TGTGCCAGCAGCCACCGGGACAGGGGTACAGATACGCAGTATTTT	CASSHRDRGTDTQYF	TRBV25-1	TRBD1	NA	TRBJ2-3
TGTGCCAGCAGCCAAGAACACAGGTCCGCCTACGAGCAGTACTTC	CASSQEHRSAYEQYF	TRBV14	NA	NA	TRBJ2-7
TGTGCCAGCACGATCGACCAAACGGGGACCCAGTACTTC	CASTIDQTGTQYF	TRBV7-2	NA	NA	TRBJ2-5
TGCGCCAGCAGCTTGCTTCAGTCGGCAGGGCAGGGCGGGGAGCTGTTTTTT	CASSLLQSAGQGGELFF	TRBV5-1	NA	NA	TRBJ2-2
TGTGCCAGCAGCACCAAGGGACAAGGGCAAGAGACCCAGTACTTC	CASSTKGQGQETQYF	TRBV7-9	NA	NA	TRBJ2-5
TGTGCCAGCAGTGAAAACCGACAGGGGAATTCACCCCTCCACTTT	CASSENRQGNSPLHF	TRBV6-1	TRBD1	NA	TRBJ1-6
TGTGCCAGCAGCGGACCGGGACAGACCCGCGATGAGCAGTTCTTC	CASSGPGQTRDEQFF	TRBV9	TRBD1	NA	TRBJ2-1
TGTGCCAGCAGTTTTGGACACCTCACCGGGGAGCTGTTTTTT	CASSFGHLTGELFF	TRBV27	NA	NA	TRBJ2-2
TGTGCCAGCAGCTTGGGACGGAGGGCGGAGACCCAGTACTTC	CASSLGRRAETQYF	TRBV5-4	NA	NA	TRBJ2-5
TGTGCCAGCAGCGCTACTGGGGCTTCACCGGATACGCAGTATTTT	CASSATGASPDTQYF	TRBV9	NA	NA	TRBJ2-3
TGTGCCAGCAGCCGGACTAGCGGGAGATCCGAGCAGTACTTC	CASSRTSGRSEQYF	TRBV7-8	TRBD2	NA	TRBJ2-7
TGTCCTGGGAGCGCACCCACAGGGGGTAAGTCCACTGAAGCTTTCTTT	CPGSAPTGGKSTEAFF	TRBV22-1	NA	NA	TRBJ1-1
TGTGCCAGCCAACTAGGCCCCGCGGGCACTGAAGCTTTCTTT	CASQLGPAGTEAFF	TRBV7-8	NA	NA	TRBJ1-1
TGCGCCAGCAGCTTGGATTCAGGGGGCAGTAAGCAGTTCTTC	CASSLDSGGSKQFF	TRBV5-1	TRBD1	NA	TRBJ2-1
TGTGCCATCAGTGAGTCGGCGGGGACCTACGAGCAGTACTTC	CAISESAGTYEQYF	TRBV10-3	NA	NA	TRBJ2-7
TGCGCCAGCAGCTTGGTTTTAGCGGGAGACGGGGATACGCAGTATTTT	CASSLVLAGDGDTQYF	TRBV5-1	TRBD2	NA	TRBJ2-3
TGTGCCAGCAGCCGGGACAGGGATGGCTACACCTTC	CASSRDRDGYTF	TRBV7-9	TRBD1	NA	TRBJ1-2
TGTGCCAGCAGTGGGACTAGCGGCTCTGGGGCCAACGTCCTGACTTTC	CASSGTSGSGANVLTF	TRBV6-4	TRBD2	NA	TRBJ2-6
TGTGCCAGCAGGGTTAAACTAGCGGGAGTATCCGAGCAGTACTTC	CASRVKLAGVSEQYF	TRBV2	TRBD2	NA	TRBJ2-7
TGTGCCACCTCCAGGGTACCTCCCAATGAGCAGTTCTTC	CATSRVPPNEQFF	TRBV15	NA	NA	TRBJ2-1
TGTGCCAGCAGCTCTAGGGACAGGGGACACCGGCCACCCCTCCACTTT	CASSSRDRGHRPPLHF	TRBV7-2	TRBD1	NA	TRBJ1-6
TGTGCCAGCAGTTTATCCAACAGGGCCCTCTCTGGAAACACCATATATTTT	CASSLSNRALSGNTIYF	TRBV28	NA	NA	TRBJ1-3